Included here is one T cell receptor beta chain sequence, with context. The data stem from a study of cytomegalovirus exposure and HLA in healthy donors. This CDR3 is 14 amino acids long. CDR1 and CDR2 (germline): MGHDK, SYGVNS. The V end was cut by 3 bases, the J end by 9 bases, with 17 bases between. PCR amplification relied on 60 Vbeta primers (plus 13 Jbeta primers). TCRdb keeps only in-frame clones here, not all; method: immunoSEQ multiplex PCR. The table counts about 77,000 clones; roughly an eighth lies in the top ten. J is TRBJ1-2 and V is TRBV25-1, with D possibly being TRBD1 (6 bases). This clonotype was sampled from a man aged 45-65 years in good health and CMV-seropositive. Material for sequencing was PBMCs. The CDR3 coding sequence is TGTGCCAGCAGTGACCACAGGGTTCTGAGTCGCTACACCTTC. Its protein product is CASSDHRVLSRYTF.